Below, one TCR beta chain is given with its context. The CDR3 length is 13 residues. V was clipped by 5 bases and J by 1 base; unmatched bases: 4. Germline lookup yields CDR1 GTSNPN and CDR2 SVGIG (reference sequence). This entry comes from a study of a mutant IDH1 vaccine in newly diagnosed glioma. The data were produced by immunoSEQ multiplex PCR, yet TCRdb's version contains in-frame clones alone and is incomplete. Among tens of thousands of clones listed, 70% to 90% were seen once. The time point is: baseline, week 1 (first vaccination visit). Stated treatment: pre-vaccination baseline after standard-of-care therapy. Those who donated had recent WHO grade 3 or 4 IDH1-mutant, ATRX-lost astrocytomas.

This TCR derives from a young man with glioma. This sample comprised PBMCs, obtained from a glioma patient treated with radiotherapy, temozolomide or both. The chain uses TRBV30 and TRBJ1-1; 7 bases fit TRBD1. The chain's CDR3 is CAWDREKNTEAFF. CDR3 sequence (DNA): TGTGCCTGGGACAGGGAGAAGAACACTGAAGCTTTCTTT.